The 29 T cell receptor beta chains given below trace back to one sample, sequenced in a study of blood T cell repertoires in COVID-19. Profiled with immunoSEQ multiplex PCR; TCRdb holds only in-frame clones, not every one. The sample has about 220,000 clones; 80% are singletons. Sequencing used peripheral blood. These receptors originate from a human donor in a cohort sampled during active COVID-19.

The V and J genes are TRBV28 and TRBJ1-3; D is undetermined. The CDR3 runs to 16 residues. Germline V gene sequence: CDR1 MDHEN, CDR2 SYDVKM. The V end was cut by 1 base, the J end by 0 bases, with 10 bases between. The CDR3 region is CASSLYIPSSGNTIYF. As DNA, the CDR3 is TGTGCCAGCAGTTTATATATCCCCTCCTCTGGAAACACCATATATTTT.

The chain combines TRBV18 with TRBJ2-7, with 9 bases matching TRBD1. Germline CDR1 and CDR2: KGHSH and LQKENI. The CDR3 length is 15 residues. The junction had 7 bases not matched to a gene; V was cut back by 4 bases and J by 3 bases. CDR3 DNA sequence: TGTGCCAGCTCACTCTCCGGGACAGGGAACTACGAGCAGTACTTC. The encoded protein is CASSLSGTGNYEQYF.

In its sample, this clone was seen a few times. The chain is built from TRBV27 and TRBJ1-4, with TRBD1 matching over 7 bases. CDR3 length equals 15 residues. V dropped 5 bases and J dropped 8; count of bases not matched to a gene: 11. CDR1 MNHEY and CDR2 SMNVEV come from the germline V gene (reference sequence). Written as DNA, the CDR3 is TGTGCCAGCAGTCTCACTCCGGACAGGTCGGAAAAACTGTTTTTT. This translates into CASSLTPDRSEKLFF. Full variable domain (rest looked up from reference TRBV27 and TRBJ1-4): EAQVTQNPRYLITVTGKKLTVTCSQNMNHEYMSWYRQDPGLGLRQIYYSMNVEVTDKGDVPEGYKVSRKEKRNFPLILESPSPNQTSLYFCASSLTPDRSEKLFFGSGTQLSVL.

The J gene is TRBJ1-1, the V gene TRBV19; TRBD1 matches at 7 bases. The germline V gene has CDR1 LNHDA and CDR2 SQIVND (reference sequence). This CDR3 is 12 amino acids long. J lost 6 bases, V lost 7 bases, and 5 bases had no gene match. CDR3 residues: CASKGARAEAFF. The CDR3 nucleotides read TGTGCCAGTAAGGGGGCAAGGGCTGAAGCTTTCTTT.

This chain joins TRBV5-1 and TRBJ2-2; 7 positions agree with TRBD2. This CDR3 is 15 amino acids long. Germline assignment: CDR1 SGHRS and CDR2 YFSETQ. The ends lost 6 bases at V and 7 bases at J; junction bases unmatched: 12. The CDR3 region has the DNA TGCGCCAGCACTCGAGCCGGGACTAATAACGGGGAGCTGTTTTTT. Translation gives CASTRAGTNNGELFF. The full variable domain, rest sourced from reference TRBV5-1 and TRBJ2-2, is KAGVTQTPRYLIKTRGQQVTLSCSPISGHRSVSWYQQTPGQGLQFLFEYFSETQRNKGNFPGRFSGRQFSNSRSEMNVSTLELGDSALYLCASTRAGTNNGELFFGEGSRLTVL.

The rearrangement joins TRBV5-4 to TRBJ2-3; maybe TRBD2 (6 bases). This CDR3 has 15 residues. Trimming removed 0 bases from V and 1 base from J, with 9 bases in between. Germline-derived CDR1 and CDR2 are SGHNT and YYREEE (reference sequence). CDR3 bases: TGTGCCAGCAGCTTGGCCCCTAGCGGCACAGATACGCAGTATTTT. Encoded protein: CASSLAPSGTDTQYF.

V and J are TRBV7-2 and TRBJ2-2; no reliable D call. V lost 1 base to trimming and J lost 2 bases, with 5 bases between them. Germline lookup yields CDR1 SGHTA and CDR2 FQGNSA. CDR3 length: 14 residues. The CDR3 DNA follows: TGTGCCAGCAGCTTAGACAGAAACACCGGGGAGCTGTTTTTT. It codes for CASSLDRNTGELFF.

The V and J genes are TRBV28 and TRBJ2-3; 9 bases map to TRBD2. The CDR3 has 19 amino acids. Per germline, CDR1 MDHEN and CDR2 SYDVKM. Trimming removed 3 bases from V and 2 bases from J; junction bases left unmatched: 15. CDR3 nucleotides: TGTGCCAGCAGTTTCGAGGGCGTTTGGACTAGCGAGAACACAGATACGCAGTATTTT. Its protein is CASSFEGVWTSENTDTQYF.

The chain is built from TRBV5-1 and TRBJ2-7, with 7 bases that match TRBD1. Germline V CDR1 and CDR2: SGHRS, YFSETQ. This CDR3 region has 16 residues. Trimming took 0 bases from V and 0 from J; bases not matched to a gene: 6. The CDR3 loop is CASSLAGQAYSYEQYF. The CDR3 bases are TGCGCCAGCAGCTTGGCCGGACAGGCCTACTCCTACGAGCAGTACTTC. Supplemented by reference TRBV5-1 and TRBJ2-7, the full variable domain reads KAGVTQTPRYLIKTRGQQVTLSCSPISGHRSVSWYQQTPGQGLQFLFEYFSETQRNKGNFPGRFSGRQFSNSRSEMNVSTLELGDSALYLCASSLAGQAYSYEQYFGPGTRLTVT.

V and J are TRBV18 and TRBJ2-7, with 7 bases that match TRBD2. With 2 bases clipped from V and 5 bases from J, the junction kept 12 bases outside the gene matches. The germline CDR1 and CDR2 sequences are KGHSH and LQKENI. The CDR3 spans 16 residues. The CDR3 spells CASSPSMAAGADEQYF. The CDR3 coding sequence is TGTGCCAGCTCACCATCCATGGCGGCGGGAGCAGACGAGCAGTACTTC.

The V and J genes are TRBV3-1 (or the pseudogene TRBV3-2) and TRBJ1-5; D gene ambiguous. Germline loops: CDR1 LGHDT, CDR2 YNNKEL (reference sequence). Trimming shortened V by 5 bases and J by 4 bases, and 9 bases separated the two germline ends. The CDR3 sequence is 13 residues long. The CDR3 region is CASSAGMNQPQHF. The CDR3 DNA is TGTGCCAGCAGCGCGGGGATGAATCAGCCCCAGCATTTT.

V and J are TRBV12-3 or TRBV12-4 and TRBJ2-3; TRBD2 is a possible D gene (5 bases). The CDR3 is 13 amino acids. With 10 bases removed from V and 1 base from J, the gap between germline ends came to 12 bases. The CDR3 DNA reads as TGTGCCACCCGGGGTGGGGGCACAGATACGCAGTATTTT. This sequence encodes CATRGGGTDTQYF.

This clone was seen a single time. The CDR3 region is CSALAAGREYSYNEQFF. The CDR3 DNA reads TGCAGCGCTCTAGCGGCGGGGCGGGAGTACTCCTACAATGAGCAGTTCTTC. The chain combines TRBV29-1 with TRBJ2-1; TRBD2 matches 7 bases. CDR1 is SQVTM and CDR2 is ANQGSEA in the germline V gene. V gave up 7 bases and J gave up 0 bases; unmatched junction bases: 15. The CDR3 runs to 17 residues.

The V call is TRBV4-1, the J call TRBJ2-3; D remains ambiguous. The length of the CDR3 is 13 residues. Germline-derived CDR1 and CDR2 are MGHRA and YSYEKL. V lost 6 bases to trimming and J lost 8 bases, with 15 bases between them. The CDR3 sequence is CASSSRSFGTQYF. In nucleotides, the CDR3 is TGCGCCAGCAGTTCGAGGAGCTTTGGTACGCAGTATTTT.

V and J are TRBV4-1 and TRBJ2-5; D ambiguous. This CDR3 has 15 residues. With 2 bases removed from V and 7 bases from J, the gap between germline ends came to 17 bases. Germline CDR1 and CDR2: MGHRA and YSYEKL. CDR3 DNA: TGCGCCAGCAGCCAAAATGAGGTGGCCCTGATGACCCAGTACTTC. This gives the protein CASSQNEVALMTQYF.

The chain has TRBV5-1 and TRBJ2-1; 9 bases map to TRBD2. V was pared by 0 bases and J by 9 bases, with 7 bases of the junction left unmatched. CDR3 length: 15 residues. The germline V gene encodes CDR1 SGHRS and CDR2 YFSETQ. The CDR3 DNA follows: TGCGCCAGCAGCTTGGTAGTAGCGGGAGCGAGTGAGCAGTTCTTC. Its translation: CASSLVVAGASEQFF.

V usage is TRBV11-3 and J usage is TRBJ1-3, with 8 bases aligning to TRBD1. The V segment lost 5 bases and the J segment 4 bases; nucleotides outside the gene matches: 7. The CDR3 runs 15 residues. Germline CDR1 and CDR2: SGHNT and YENEEA. CDR3 nucleotide sequence: TGTGCCAGCAGCCCCGGACAGGGTGAAGGAAACACCATATATTTT. Its translation is CASSPGQGEGNTIYF.

This clone showed up just once. J is TRBJ2-7 and V is TRBV19; D ambiguous. This CDR3 has 15 amino acids. CDR1 and CDR2 (germline): LNHDA, SQIVND (reference sequence). V was clipped by 6 bases and J by 5 bases, with 20 bases between them. The CDR3 nucleotides read TGTGCCAGTAGCCCCGTCTGGGCCATTGCCCACGAGCAGTACTTC. Translated, it gives CASSPVWAIAHEQYF.

The chain combines TRBV13 with TRBJ2-7, with a weak D call TRBD2 (5 bases). The germline V gene has CDR1 PRHDT and CDR2 FYEKMQ (reference sequence). This CDR3 has 12 residues. V lost 0 bases and J lost 6, with 6 bases in between. The CDR3 DNA reads as TGTGCCAGCAGCTTAGGGGGGAGCGAGCAGTACTTC. This translates into CASSLGGSEQYF.

This chain connects TRBV10-2 to TRBJ2-7; unclear D gene. Germline-derived CDR1 and CDR2 are WSHSY and SAAADI. V dropped 3 bases and J dropped 0 bases, with 18 bases sitting between them. This CDR3 contains 17 residues. The DNA for the CDR3 is TGCGCCAGCAGTGACCGCCTACAGATACACACCTCCTACGAGCAGTACTTC. Protein product: CASSDRLQIHTSYEQYF.

J is TRBJ2-7 and V is TRBV6-6; the D gene is possibly TRBD2 (5 bases). Germline V lookup: CDR1 MNHNY, CDR2 SVGAGI (reference sequence). Trimming took 0 bases from V and 2 from J, leaving 8 bases between them. The CDR3 length is 14 residues. As DNA, the CDR3 is TGTGCCAGCAGTTACTCTCGGGGAACCTACGAGCAGTACTTC. Its translation: CASSYSRGTYEQYF.

This clone was seen at least ten times. This sequence joins TRBV19 and TRBJ1-2; D is unresolved. V lost 4 bases and J 8 bases, leaving 11 bases between the germline ends. Germline values: CDR1 LNHDA, CDR2 SQIVND (reference sequence). The CDR3 runs to 12 residues. This chain's CDR3 is CASSTLEWGYTF. For the CDR3, the DNA is TGTGCCAGTAGTACCCTCGAGTGGGGCTACACCTTC.

The chain uses TRBV11-2 and TRBJ2-1; the match to TRBD2 covers 12 bases. Looked up from germline, CDR1 is SGHAT and CDR2 is FQNNGV. This CDR3 has 15 residues. V lost 4 bases to trimming and J lost 5 bases; unmatched junction nucleotides: 3. The CDR3 protein is CASSSSGRANNEQFF. CDR3 nucleotide sequence: TGTGCCAGCAGCTCTAGCGGGAGGGCGAACAATGAGCAGTTCTTC.

V is TRBV27 and J is TRBJ2-7; possible D gene TRBD1, 5 bases. This CDR3 has 14 amino acids. From germline, CDR1 is MNHEY and CDR2 SMNVEV (reference sequence). The ends were cut back, 0 bases at V and 3 bases at J, with 9 bases in the middle. CDR3 sequence (DNA): TGTGCCAGCAGTTTATCAGCAGGGAACTACGAGCAGTACTTC. It yields the protein CASSLSAGNYEQYF.

The chain has TRBV30 and TRBJ2-1, with D tentatively TRBD2 (5 bases). The CDR3 covers 14 residues. Germline CDR1 GTSNPN, CDR2 SVGIG (reference sequence). V lost 3 bases and J lost 3, with 12 bases in between. The CDR3 reads CAWSGGTGYNEQFF. DNA for the CDR3: TGTGCCTGGAGCGGAGGAACGGGCTACAATGAGCAGTTCTTC. The full variable domain, rest sourced from reference TRBV30 and TRBJ2-1, is SQTIHQWPATLVQPVGSPLSLECTVEGTSNPNLYWYRQAAGRGLQLLFYSVGIGQISSEVPQNLSASRPQDRQFILSSKKLLLSDSGFYLCAWSGGTGYNEQFFGPGTRLTVL.

The chain couples TRBV10-3 to TRBJ2-3; possibly TRBD2 for D (5 bases). V lost 10 bases and J lost 7, with 27 bases in between. Germline CDR1 reads ENHRY; CDR2 reads SYGVKD. CDR3 length: 16 residues. In nucleotides, the CDR3 is TGTGCCACCAGAGATGTTAGCGCGGCCGCGTCAAATACGCAGTATTTT. Its protein product is CATRDVSAAASNTQYF.

CDR3: CASSQRQGTDTQYF. DNA of the CDR3: TGTGCCAGCAGCCAGAGACAGGGCACAGATACGCAGTATTTT. This chain joins TRBV4-2 and TRBJ2-3, with D possibly TRBD1 on 6 matching bases. The V end was cut by 3 bases, the J end by 1 base, with 8 bases between. This CDR3 region has 14 residues. CDR1 and CDR2 from the germline V gene are LGHNA and YNFKEQ.

The genes are TRBV6-5 and TRBJ2-5, with D maybe TRBD2 (6 bases). CDR1 MNHEY and CDR2 SVGAGI come from the germline V gene. The CDR3 totals 13 residues. V was shortened by 11 bases and J by 7 bases, with 20 bases between the two germline ends. CDR3 bases: TGTGCCGGGTCGGGGGACGCCGAGGGGACCCAGTACTTC. Encoded protein: CAGSGDAEGTQYF.

This sequence joins TRBV11-2 and TRBJ2-7; 11 bases are a match to TRBD1. The CDR3 sequence is 15 residues long. Germline CDR1 SGHAT, CDR2 FQNNGV. The V gene end was trimmed by 3 bases and the J gene end by 2 bases; junction bases not matched to a gene: 3. CDR3 nucleotides: TGTGCCAGCAGCTTTGGGACAGGGGGGACCTACGAGCAGTACTTC. Translating gives CASSFGTGGTYEQYF.